The 14 T cell receptor beta chains below come from one sample, sequenced in a study of cytomegalovirus exposure and HLA in healthy donors. Both 60 Vbeta primers and 13 Jbeta primers went into the PCR. Some clones are missing from TCRdb's copy, which holds only in-frame ones; the method was immunoSEQ multiplex PCR. Of 180,000 or so clones detected, approximately 85% appear once; the ten largest clones hold roughly 8.8%. The sample taken for sequencing was PBMCs. The receptor set was obtained from a man younger than 30 in good health and CMV-seropositive.

The chain uses TRBV25-1 and TRBJ2-1; no clear D. Trimming stripped 5 bases from V and 7 bases from J, with 9 bases between. Germline-derived CDR1 and CDR2 are MGHDK and SYGVNS. This CDR3 has 12 residues. The CDR3 bases are TGTGCCAGCAGTATAACAGCTAATGAGCAGTTCTTC. Translating it yields CASSITANEQFF.

This chain links TRBV2 with TRBJ2-7, with D possibly matching TRBD2 (6 bases). From germline, CDR1 is SNHLY and CDR2 FYNNEI. CDR3 length: 11 residues. The V gene lost 8 bases and the J gene lost 6 bases, with 11 bases spanning the gap. This chain's CDR3 is CASGGVLEQYF. The DNA for the CDR3 is TGTGCCAGCGGCGGGGTCCTCGAGCAGTACTTC. The full variable domain, completed using reference TRBV2 and TRBJ2-7, is EPEVTQTPSHQVTQMGQEVILRCVPISNHLYFYWYRQILGQKVEFLVSFYNNEISEKSEIFDDQFSVERPDGSNFTLKIRSTKLEDSAMYFCASGGVLEQYFGPGTRLTVT.

The chain carries TRBV9 and TRBJ1-4, with D maybe TRBD1 (6 bases). The CDR3 length is 14 residues. Trimming removed 3 bases from V and 8 bases from J, with 14 bases in between. Germline V gives CDR1 SGDLS, CDR2 YYNGEE. The CDR3 loop is CASSAGTSGEKLFF. The CDR3 DNA sequence: TGTGCCAGCAGCGCTGGGACATCAGGGGAAAAACTGTTTTTT.

This sequence joins TRBV5-6 and TRBJ1-1; no definite D call. The CDR3 length is 14 residues. CDR1 is SGHDT, CDR2 YYEEEE, per germline. The V end lost 2 bases, the J end lost 0 bases, and 8 bases lay between the germline ends. The CDR3 spells CASSFILMNTEAFF. In nucleotides, the CDR3 is TGTGCCAGCAGCTTCATACTCATGAACACTGAAGCTTTCTTT.

This chain connects TRBV6-1 to TRBJ1-6, with D unclear. Trimming took 4 bases from V and 5 from J, leaving 6 bases between them. The CDR3 is made up of 13 amino acids. Germline V lookup: CDR1 MNHNS, CDR2 SASEGT. The CDR3 DNA is TGTGCCAGCAGTGGGCTAGATAATTCACCCCTCCACTTT. It is translated as CASSGLDNSPLHF.

CDR3 amino acids: CASSLGGGRDHEQYF. As DNA, the CDR3 is TGTGCCAGCAGCTTGGGCGGGGGGAGGGACCACGAGCAGTACTTC. The gene calls are TRBV5-4 and TRBJ2-7, with 8 nucleotides matching TRBD2. The CDR3 has 15 residues. V trimming: 0 bases; J trimming: 5 bases; junction bases outside the gene matches: 7. CDR1 is SGHNT and CDR2 is YYREEE in the germline V gene (reference sequence). The whole variable domain, filled in from reference TRBV5-4 and TRBJ2-7, reads ETGVTQSPTHLIKTRGQQVTLRCSSQSGHNTVSWYQQALGQGPQFIFQYYREEENGRGNFPPRFSGLQFPNYSSELNVNALELDDSALYLCASSLGGGRDHEQYFGPGTRLTVT.

V gene TRBV19 combines with J gene TRBJ2-2; the match to TRBD1 covers 8 bases. Per germline, CDR1 LNHDA and CDR2 SQIVND (reference sequence). With 10 bases clipped from V and 6 bases from J, the junction kept 7 bases outside the gene matches. The CDR3 contains 13 residues. CDR3 DNA sequence: TGTGCCACCGCACCCAGGGGGCCCGGGGAGCTGTTTTTT. Its protein is CATAPRGPGELFF.

V and J are TRBV11-2 and TRBJ2-1; a weak D match, TRBD2 (6 bases). CDR3 length: 15 residues. Germline V CDR1 and CDR2: SGHAT, FQNNGV. V gave up 1 base and J gave up 5 bases, with 12 bases separating them. The CDR3 protein is CASSLGRGKNNEQFF. The DNA for the CDR3 is TGTGCCAGCAGCTTAGGGCGGGGCAAGAACAATGAGCAGTTCTTC.

The chain carries TRBV7-2 and TRBJ1-2; D not resolved. CDR3 length: 13 amino acids. Trimming shortened V by 5 bases and J by 7 bases, and 14 bases separated the two germline ends. Germline V gene data show CDR1 as SGHTA and CDR2 as FQGNSA. CDR3 loop: CASSPTLGGGYTF. The CDR3 coding sequence is TGTGCCAGCAGCCCGACCCTCGGCGGTGGCTACACCTTC.

The CDR3 sequence: CASSRRGPKEKLFF. CDR3 DNA sequence: TGTGCCAGCAGTCGCCGGGGTCCGAAGGAAAAACTGTTTTTT. The genes are TRBV7-2 and TRBJ1-4; no clear D gene. This CDR3 contains 14 residues. V was clipped by 6 bases and J by 8 bases, with 16 bases between them. Germline assignment: CDR1 SGHTA and CDR2 FQGNSA.

The CDR3 DNA is TGCGCCAGCAGCCAAGCGACAGGGGGCGGGTACGAGCAGTACTTC. Its protein product is CASSQATGGGYEQYF. The gene calls are TRBV4-3 and TRBJ2-7, with 10 bases lining up with TRBD1. The junction had 4 bases not matched to a gene; V was cut back by 1 base and J by 4 bases. CDR1 and CDR2 from the germline V gene are LGHNA and YSLEER. The CDR3 length is 15 residues.

The chain combines TRBV21-1 with TRBJ1-5. TRBV21-1 counts as a pseudogene. There are 16 residues in the CDR3. The CDR3 sequence is CASSKEEGICNQPQHF. CDR3 bases: TGTGCCAGCAGCAAAGAAGAGGGAATCTGCAATCAGCCCCAGCATTTT.

This clone was seen a single time. The J gene is TRBJ2-7, the V gene TRBV18; TRBD1 is a possible D gene (6 bases). Looked up from germline, CDR1 is KGHSH and CDR2 is LQKENI. The CDR3 is 14 residues long. Trimming took 0 bases from V and 4 from J, leaving 10 bases between them. CDR3 DNA sequence: TGTGCCAGCTCACCACCGTCCAGGGGTTACGAGCAGTACTTC. Encoded protein: CASSPPSRGYEQYF.

The chain combines TRBV11-2 with TRBJ1-5; a possible D gene is TRBD1 (6 bases). This CDR3 spans 14 amino acids. Trimming pared 4 bases from V and 2 bases from J, leaving 9 bases between. The germline CDR1 and CDR2 sequences are SGHAT and FQNNGV. This CDR3 is CASSYEGGNQPQHF. CDR3 coding DNA: TGTGCCAGCAGCTACGAGGGGGGCAATCAGCCCCAGCATTTT.